The 22 T cell receptor beta chains presented below share a single source sample, sequenced in a study of blood T cell repertoires in COVID-19 (dated by TCRdb to about 2020). Libraries came from the immunoSEQ multiplex PCR assay. This is the immuneACCESS table as TCRdb keeps it, with only in-frame sequences that have V and J called. A part of the clones is gone; compared with another copy, unresolved V genes explain less than half, and the rest is unexplained. In this sample the table shows 50,000 to 80,000 clones, 88% of which occur a single time. In total, the top ten clones hold 43% of the sample. Sequencing was performed on peripheral blood. All receptors come from a woman aged 60 to 75 with COVID-19, enrolled during active disease.

This chain connects TRBV4-1 to TRBJ1-1; D is possibly TRBD1 (5 bases). The CDR3 sequence is 11 residues long. Germline values: CDR1 MGHRA, CDR2 YSYEKL. The V end lost 7 bases, the J end lost 6 bases, and 9 bases lay between the germline ends. The CDR3 protein is CASISGAEAFF. The CDR3 DNA is TGCGCCAGCATATCGGGGGCTGAAGCTTTCTTT.

The rearrangement uses TRBV4-1 and TRBJ2-7; perhaps TRBD1 as D (6 bases). This CDR3 has 16 amino acids. Germline values: CDR1 MGHRA, CDR2 YSYEKL. V was shortened by 3 bases and J by 0 bases, with 15 bases between the two germline ends. CDR3 amino acids: CASSHSLDRHSYEQYF. The CDR3 DNA reads as TGCGCCAGCAGCCACTCCTTGGACAGACACTCCTACGAGCAGTACTTC.

The gene calls are TRBV4-3 and TRBJ1-1; D unresolved. Trimming removed 1 base from V and 1 base from J, with 10 bases in between. The V gene's germline CDR1 is LGHNA and CDR2 YSLEER. This CDR3 has 15 residues. CDR3 nucleotides: TGCGCCAGCAGCCAAGGGTTTCGGGAGAACACTGAAGCTTTCTTT. It yields the protein CASSQGFRENTEAFF.

The chain links TRBV7-2 to TRBJ1-3; D is unclear. Germline-derived CDR1 and CDR2 are SGHTA and FQGNSA. This CDR3 is built from 15 residues. V was clipped by 2 bases and J by 6 bases, with 14 bases between them. CDR3 sequence: CASSLSRRSENTIYF. CDR3 nucleotides: TGTGCCAGCAGCTTAAGTAGAAGATCCGAAAACACCATATATTTT. The full variable domain, rest sourced from reference TRBV7-2 and TRBJ1-3, is GAGVSQSPSNKVTEKGKDVELRCDPISGHTALYWYRQSLGQGLEFLIYFQGNSAPDKSGLPSDRFSAERTGGSVSTLTIQRTQQEDSAVYLCASSLSRRSENTIYFGEGSWLTVV.

DNA of the CDR3: TGCAGCGTTGAAGATCGGAGGGCAAACTACGAGCAGTACTTC. It translates to CSVEDRRANYEQYF. The chain employs TRBV29-1 and TRBJ2-7; tentatively, D is TRBD2 (6 bases). Per the germline V gene, CDR1 is SQVTM and CDR2 is ANQGSEA. The CDR3 sequence is 14 residues long. Trimming removed 0 bases from V and 3 bases from J, with 12 bases in between.

The chain uses TRBV29-1 and TRBJ1-1, with TRBD1 matching over 7 bases. The V gene end was trimmed by 6 bases and the J gene end by 0 bases; junction bases not matched to a gene: 4. Germline V gene lookup returns CDR1 SQVTM and CDR2 ANQGSEA. The CDR3 covers 13 residues. The CDR3: CSVGTVMNTEAFF. For the CDR3, the DNA is TGCAGCGTCGGGACAGTCATGAACACTGAAGCTTTCTTT. Together with reference TRBV29-1 and TRBJ1-1, the CDR3 gives the full variable domain: SAVISQKPSRDICQRGTSLTIQCQVDSQVTMMFWYRQQPGQSLTLIATANQGSEATYESGFVIDKFPISRPNLTFSTLTVSNMSPEDSSIYLCSVGTVMNTEAFFGQGTRLTVV.

V and J are TRBV27 and TRBJ1-6; 10 nucleotides align to TRBD1. Germline-derived CDR1 and CDR2 are MNHEY and SMNVEV (reference sequence). J was trimmed by 7 bases and V by 6 bases; bases with no gene match: 3. This CDR3 has 14 amino acids. In nucleotides, the CDR3 is TGTGCCAGCAGCCGGGACAGGGGAAATTCACCCCTCCACTTT. Its protein is CASSRDRGNSPLHF.

The chain carries TRBV7-8 and TRBJ1-1; D gene unclear. The CDR3 runs 14 residues. Trimming left V 5 bases short and J 0 bases short, with 10 bases between. Germline loops: CDR1 SGHVS, CDR2 FQNEAQ. The CDR3 bases are TGTGCCAGCAGCCCCGATGAGGTGAACACTGAAGCTTTCTTT. Translated, it gives CASSPDEVNTEAFF.

V gene TRBV5-1 combines with J gene TRBJ2-7; 7 bases map to TRBD2. CDR1 is SGHRS and CDR2 is YFSETQ in the germline V gene. V dropped 4 bases and J dropped 3; count of bases not matched to a gene: 4. The CDR3 has 13 amino acids. CDR3 in amino acids: CASSSGDFYEQYF. CDR3 nucleotide sequence: TGCGCCAGCAGCAGCGGGGATTTCTACGAGCAGTACTTC.

CDR3 bases: TGTGCCAGCAGTCAGACAGGGGTCCCTGGAGATGGCTACACCTTC. It translates to CASSQTGVPGDGYTF. V gene TRBV6-2 or TRBV6-3 combines with J gene TRBJ1-2, with 8 bases that match TRBD1. After removal of 5 bases from V and 6 bases from J, the junction contained 11 bases not matched to a gene. The length of the CDR3 is 15 residues. Germline lookup yields CDR1 MNHEY and CDR2 SVGEGT.

This sequence joins TRBV7-2 and TRBJ2-1; 9 bases agree with TRBD2. This CDR3 is built from 16 residues. V lost 5 bases to trimming and J lost 4 bases; unmatched junction nucleotides: 9. Germline CDR1 is SGHTA and CDR2 is FQGNSA. CDR3 sequence: CASSHLAGVQYNEQFF. The CDR3 bases are TGTGCCAGCAGCCACTTAGCGGGAGTCCAATACAATGAGCAGTTCTTC.

The rearrangement links TRBV9 to TRBJ2-1; 13 bases are a match to TRBD2. Per germline, CDR1 SGDLS and CDR2 YYNGEE. J was trimmed by 4 bases and V by 0 bases; bases with no gene match: 4. The CDR3 is 17 residues long. CDR3 coding DNA: TGTGCCAGCAGCGTAGTATGGACTAGCGGGGGATACAATGAGCAGTTCTTC. Amino acid sequence: CASSVVWTSGGYNEQFF.

With regard to this clone: Other DNA sequences in this sample translate to the same CDR3. The V call is TRBV7-2, the J call TRBJ2-7, with 7 bases fitting TRBD1. The germline CDR1 and CDR2 sequences are SGHTA and FQGNSA. The CDR3 runs to 14 residues. V was clipped by 4 bases and J by 0 bases; unmatched bases: 3. The CDR3 sequence: CASSSRQGSYEQYF. CDR3 nucleotides: TGTGCCAGCAGCTCCCGACAGGGCTCCTACGAGCAGTACTTC.

The V and J genes are TRBV6-5 and TRBJ2-1; D is unclear. Germline values: CDR1 MNHEY, CDR2 SVGAGI. V was pared by 6 bases and J by 0 bases, with 12 bases between. The CDR3 totals 15 residues. CDR3 bases: TGTGCCAGCAGCCTTTGGTCCAGCTCCTACAATGAGCAGTTCTTC. Translated: CASSLWSSSYNEQFF.

The rearrangement links TRBV28 to TRBJ2-7; 15 nucleotides match TRBD2. Germline assignment: CDR1 MDHEN and CDR2 SYDVKM. Trimming removed 5 bases from V and 4 bases from J; junction bases left unmatched: 9. The CDR3 runs 17 residues. The CDR3 DNA reads TGTGCCAGCAGTATAGATCTGGGACTAGCGGGAGGTTACGAGCAGTACTTC. Translated, it gives CASSIDLGLAGGYEQYF.

The genes are TRBV11-3 and TRBJ1-1; tentative D call: TRBD1 (5 bases). The CDR3 loop spans 13 amino acids. Germline V lookup: CDR1 SGHNT, CDR2 YENEEA. Trimming stripped 1 base from V and 6 bases from J, with 9 bases between. The CDR3 reads CASSLAGGAEAFF. For the CDR3, the DNA is TGTGCCAGCAGCTTAGCGGGGGGGGCTGAAGCTTTCTTT.

The chain employs TRBV5-1 and TRBJ2-2; D may be TRBD1 (5 bases). Germline V gene lookup returns CDR1 SGHRS and CDR2 YFSETQ. The length of the CDR3 is 15 residues. V lost 3 bases and J lost 2, with 11 bases in between. The CDR3 here is CASSSTVSNTGELFF. CDR3 DNA: TGCGCCAGCAGCTCGACAGTTTCCAACACCGGGGAGCTGTTTTTT.

This clone was recorded once. The chain carries TRBV7-6 and TRBJ2-7, with a possible D match to TRBD2 (6 bases). The germline V and J ends were trimmed by 5 bases and 4 bases, with 15 bases remaining between them. The CDR3 totals 14 residues. Per the germline V gene, CDR1 is SGHVS and CDR2 is FNYEAQ. The CDR3 nucleotides are TGTGCCAGCAGCCCTCGAGGAGGGAGTTACGAGCAGTACTTC. It encodes CASSPRGGSYEQYF. Full variable domain (rest looked up from reference TRBV7-6 and TRBJ2-7): GAGVSQSPRYKVTKRGQDVALRCDPISGHVSLYWYRQALGQGPEFLTYFNYEAQQDKSGLPNDRFSAERPEGSISTLTIQRTEQRDSAMYRCASSPRGGSYEQYFGPGTRLTVT.

V is TRBV10-1 and J is TRBJ2-7; TRBD1 is a possible D gene (6 bases). Between the trimmed V and J ends, which lost 4 bases and 4 bases, there was a span of 14 bases. CDR3 length equals 14 residues. CDR1 WNHNN and CDR2 SYGVQD come from the germline V gene (reference sequence). CDR3 in DNA: TGCGCCAGCAGTGCGGCCGGGACACATTACGAGCAGTACTTC. It translates to CASSAAGTHYEQYF.

The chain recombines TRBV2 with TRBJ2-7; tentatively, D is TRBD2 (5 bases). This CDR3 spans 15 amino acids. The V and J ends lost 4 bases and 1 base respectively, with 14 bases between them. Germline V gene lookup returns CDR1 SNHLY and CDR2 FYNNEI. This CDR3 is CASSGGPAESYEQYF. Written as DNA, the CDR3 is TGTGCCAGCAGTGGAGGGCCAGCGGAATCCTACGAGCAGTACTTC. Variable domain in full (rest from reference TRBV2 and TRBJ2-7): EPEVTQTPSHQVTQMGQEVILRCVPISNHLYFYWYRQILGQKVEFLVSFYNNEISEKSEIFDDQFSVERPDGSNFTLKIRSTKLEDSAMYFCASSGGPAESYEQYFGPGTRLTVT.

The DNA for the CDR3 is TGTGCCAGCAGCTTAGGCTCGCTCGCGGTTGAGCAGTTCTTC. It codes for CASSLGSLAVEQFF. The gene calls are TRBV11-2 and TRBJ2-1, with D hard to call. V lost 1 base to trimming and J lost 9 bases, with 13 bases between them. There are 14 residues in the CDR3. Germline V lookup: CDR1 SGHAT, CDR2 FQNNGV.

This chain uses TRBV10-3 with TRBJ2-1; a weak D match, TRBD2 (5 bases). The CDR3 contains 15 residues. V lost 2 bases and J lost 0, with 8 bases in between. Germline assignment: CDR1 ENHRY and CDR2 SYGVKD. The CDR3 DNA is TGTGCCATCAGTGAGCGGGATAGCTCCTACAATGAGCAGTTCTTC. Translated: CAISERDSSYNEQFF.